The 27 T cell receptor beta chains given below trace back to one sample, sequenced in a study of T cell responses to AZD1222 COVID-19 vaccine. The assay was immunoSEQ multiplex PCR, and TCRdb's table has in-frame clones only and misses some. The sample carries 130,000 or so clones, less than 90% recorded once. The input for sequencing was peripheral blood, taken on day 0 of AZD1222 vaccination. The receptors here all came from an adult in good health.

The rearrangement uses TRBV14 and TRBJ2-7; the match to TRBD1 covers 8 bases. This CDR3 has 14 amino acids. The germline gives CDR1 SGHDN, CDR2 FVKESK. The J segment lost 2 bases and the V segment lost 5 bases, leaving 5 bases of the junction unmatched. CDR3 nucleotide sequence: TGTGCCAGCAGCTCAGGACAGGGAGCCTACGAGCAGTACTTC. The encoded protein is CASSSGQGAYEQYF.

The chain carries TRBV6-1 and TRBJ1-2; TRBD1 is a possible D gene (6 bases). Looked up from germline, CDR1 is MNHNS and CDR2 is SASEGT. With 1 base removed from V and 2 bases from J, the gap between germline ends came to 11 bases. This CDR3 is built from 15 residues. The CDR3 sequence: CASSEGWGGNYGYTF. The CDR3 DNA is TGTGCCAGCAGTGAAGGATGGGGGGGCAACTATGGCTACACCTTC.

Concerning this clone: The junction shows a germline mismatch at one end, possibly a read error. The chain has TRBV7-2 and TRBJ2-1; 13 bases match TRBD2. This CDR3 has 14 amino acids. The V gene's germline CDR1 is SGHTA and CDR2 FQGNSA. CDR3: CASSSQLTSGGAIF. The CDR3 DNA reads TGTGCCAGCAGCAGCCAGCTAACTAGCGGGGGGGCGATCTTC. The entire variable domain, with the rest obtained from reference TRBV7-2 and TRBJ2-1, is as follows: GAGVSQSPSNKVTEKGKDVELRCDPISGHTALYWYRQSLGQGLEFLIYFQGNSAPDKSGLPSDRFSAERTGGSVSTLTIQRTQQEDSAVYLCASSSQLTSGGAIFGPGTRLTVL.

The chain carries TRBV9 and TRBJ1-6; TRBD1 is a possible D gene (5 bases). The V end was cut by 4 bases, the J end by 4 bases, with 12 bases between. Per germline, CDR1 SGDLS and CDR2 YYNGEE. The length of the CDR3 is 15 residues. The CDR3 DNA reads TGTGCCAGCAGCACCGGGACGCCGTATAATTCACCCCTCCACTTT. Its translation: CASSTGTPYNSPLHF.

DNA of the CDR3: TGTGCCAGCAGCTTTGCAGGGCCTGTGGGCAATCAGCCCCAGCATTTT. This sequence encodes CASSFAGPVGNQPQHF. The chain carries TRBV5-6 and TRBJ1-5; perhaps TRBD1 as D (5 bases). Germline V lookup: CDR1 SGHDT, CDR2 YYEEEE. The length of the CDR3 is 16 residues. V was trimmed by 2 bases and J by 2 bases, leaving 14 bases between them.

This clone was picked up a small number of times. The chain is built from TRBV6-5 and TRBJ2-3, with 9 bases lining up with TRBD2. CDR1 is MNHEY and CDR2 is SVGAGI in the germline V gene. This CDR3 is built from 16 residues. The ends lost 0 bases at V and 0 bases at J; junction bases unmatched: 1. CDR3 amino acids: CASSYSAGGSTDTQYF. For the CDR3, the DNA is TGTGCCAGCAGTTACTCGGCGGGAGGGAGCACAGATACGCAGTATTTT.

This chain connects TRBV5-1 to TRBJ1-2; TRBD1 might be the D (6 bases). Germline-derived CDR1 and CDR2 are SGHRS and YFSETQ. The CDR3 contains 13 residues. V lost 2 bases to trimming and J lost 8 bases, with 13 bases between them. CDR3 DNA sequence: TGCGCCAGCAGCTTAGGGGACATGAAGGGCTACACCTTC. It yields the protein CASSLGDMKGYTF.

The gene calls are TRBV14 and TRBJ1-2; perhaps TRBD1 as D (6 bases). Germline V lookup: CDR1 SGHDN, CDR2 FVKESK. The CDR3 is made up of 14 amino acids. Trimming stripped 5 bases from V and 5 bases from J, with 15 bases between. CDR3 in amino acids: CASSSIDRRYGYTF. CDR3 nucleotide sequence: TGTGCCAGCAGCTCGATCGACAGGCGGTATGGCTACACCTTC.

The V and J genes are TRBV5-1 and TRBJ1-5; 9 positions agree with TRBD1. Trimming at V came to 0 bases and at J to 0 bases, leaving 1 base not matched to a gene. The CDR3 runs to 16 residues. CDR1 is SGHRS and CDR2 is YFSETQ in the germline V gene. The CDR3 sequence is CASSLGTGDSNQPQHF. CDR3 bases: TGCGCCAGCAGCTTGGGGACAGGGGATAGCAATCAGCCCCAGCATTTT.

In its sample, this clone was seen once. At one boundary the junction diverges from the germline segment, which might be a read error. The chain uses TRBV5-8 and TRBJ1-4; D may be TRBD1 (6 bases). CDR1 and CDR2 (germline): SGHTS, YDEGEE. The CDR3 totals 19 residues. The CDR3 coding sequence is TGTGCCAGCAGTTTGGAGCGGGGGCCTTTAGGAGCAACTAATGAAAAACTGTTTTTT. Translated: CASSLERGPLGATNEKLFF.

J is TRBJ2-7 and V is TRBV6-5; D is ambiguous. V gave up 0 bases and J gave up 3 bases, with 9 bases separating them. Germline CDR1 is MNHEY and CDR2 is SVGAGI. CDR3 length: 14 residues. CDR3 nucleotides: TGTGCCAGCAGTTACTCGTACGAGAACTACGAGCAGTACTTC. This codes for CASSYSYENYEQYF.

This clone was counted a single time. CDR3: CASSIAWGGRANEQFF. CDR3 sequence (DNA): TGTGCCAGTAGTATAGCGTGGGGCGGGAGAGCCAATGAGCAGTTCTTC. V is TRBV19 and J is TRBJ2-1; 7 bases agree with TRBD2. Germline CDR1 is LNHDA and CDR2 is SQIVND (reference sequence). The CDR3 loop spans 16 amino acids. V trimming: 1 base; J trimming: 6 bases; junction bases outside the gene matches: 9.

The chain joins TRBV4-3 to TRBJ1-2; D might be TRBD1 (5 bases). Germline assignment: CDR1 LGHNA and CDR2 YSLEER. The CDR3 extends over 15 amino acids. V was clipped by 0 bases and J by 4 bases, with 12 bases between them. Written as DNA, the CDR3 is TGCGCCAGCAGCCAAGACTCAGGGATGAGCTATGGCTACACCTTC. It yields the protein CASSQDSGMSYGYTF.

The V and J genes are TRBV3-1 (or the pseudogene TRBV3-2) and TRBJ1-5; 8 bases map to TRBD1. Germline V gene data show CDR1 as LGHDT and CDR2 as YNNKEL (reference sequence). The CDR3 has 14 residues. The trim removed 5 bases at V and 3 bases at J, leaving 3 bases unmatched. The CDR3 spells CASSKQGANQPQHF. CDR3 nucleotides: TGTGCCAGCAGCAAGCAGGGGGCCAATCAGCCCCAGCATTTT.

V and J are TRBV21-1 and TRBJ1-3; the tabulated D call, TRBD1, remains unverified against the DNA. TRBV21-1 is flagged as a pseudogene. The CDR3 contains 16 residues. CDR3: CASNLGDRSSGNTIYF. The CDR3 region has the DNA TGTGCCAGCAATTTAGGGGACAGATCCTCTGGAAACACCATATATTTT.

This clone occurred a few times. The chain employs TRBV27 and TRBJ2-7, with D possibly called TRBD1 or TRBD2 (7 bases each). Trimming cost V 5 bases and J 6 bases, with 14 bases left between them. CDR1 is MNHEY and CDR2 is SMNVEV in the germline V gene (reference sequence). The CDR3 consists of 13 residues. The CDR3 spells CASSRQGGSEQYF. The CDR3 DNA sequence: TGTGCCAGCAGTAGACAGGGAGGGAGCGAGCAGTACTTC.

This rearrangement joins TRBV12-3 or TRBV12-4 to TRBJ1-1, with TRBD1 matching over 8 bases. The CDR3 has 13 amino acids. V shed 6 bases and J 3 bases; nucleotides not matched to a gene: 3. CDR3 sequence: CASSQGAHTEAFF. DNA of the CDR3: TGTGCCAGCAGCCAGGGGGCCCACACTGAAGCTTTCTTT.

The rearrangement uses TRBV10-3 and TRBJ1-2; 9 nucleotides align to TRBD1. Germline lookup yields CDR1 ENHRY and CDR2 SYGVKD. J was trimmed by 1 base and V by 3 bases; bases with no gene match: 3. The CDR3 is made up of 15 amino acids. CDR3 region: CAISDRDRDNYGYTF. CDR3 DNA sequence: TGTGCCATCAGTGACCGGGACAGGGATAACTATGGCTACACCTTC.

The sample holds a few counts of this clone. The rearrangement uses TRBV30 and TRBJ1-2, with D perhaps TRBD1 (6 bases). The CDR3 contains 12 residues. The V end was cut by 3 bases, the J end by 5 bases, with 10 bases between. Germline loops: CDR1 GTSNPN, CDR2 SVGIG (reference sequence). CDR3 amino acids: CAWSVGQYGYTF. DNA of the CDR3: TGTGCCTGGAGCGTAGGACAGTATGGCTACACCTTC. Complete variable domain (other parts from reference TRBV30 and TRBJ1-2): SQTIHQWPATLVQPVGSPLSLECTVEGTSNPNLYWYRQAAGRGLQLLFYSVGIGQISSEVPQNLSASRPQDRQFILSSKKLLLSDSGFYLCAWSVGQYGYTFGSGTRLTVV.

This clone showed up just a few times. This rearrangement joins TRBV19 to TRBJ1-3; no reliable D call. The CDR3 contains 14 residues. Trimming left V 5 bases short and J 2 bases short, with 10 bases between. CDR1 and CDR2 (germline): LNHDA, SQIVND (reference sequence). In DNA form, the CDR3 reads TGTGCCAGTAGTCAAATGGGGACTGGAAACACCATATATTTT. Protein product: CASSQMGTGNTIYF.

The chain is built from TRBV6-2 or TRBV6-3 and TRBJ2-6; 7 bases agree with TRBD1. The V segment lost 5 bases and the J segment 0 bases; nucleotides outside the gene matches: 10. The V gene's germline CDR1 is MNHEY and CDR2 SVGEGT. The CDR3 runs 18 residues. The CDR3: CASSHLQGLGSGANVLTF. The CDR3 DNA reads TGTGCCAGCAGTCACCTACAGGGGTTGGGCTCTGGGGCCAACGTCCTGACTTTC.

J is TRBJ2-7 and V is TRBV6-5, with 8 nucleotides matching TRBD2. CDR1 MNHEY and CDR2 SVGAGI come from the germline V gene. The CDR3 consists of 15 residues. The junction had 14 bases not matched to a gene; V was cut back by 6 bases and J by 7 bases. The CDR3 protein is CASRRGGSGENEQYF. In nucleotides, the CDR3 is TGTGCCAGCAGAAGGGGGGGTAGCGGGGAAAATGAGCAGTACTTC.

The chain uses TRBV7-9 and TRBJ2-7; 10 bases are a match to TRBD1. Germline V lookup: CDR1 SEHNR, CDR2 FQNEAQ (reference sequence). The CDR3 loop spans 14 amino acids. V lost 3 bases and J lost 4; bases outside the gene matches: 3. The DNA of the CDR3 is TGTGCCAGCAGCTTCCGGGACAGGGGATACGAGCAGTACTTC. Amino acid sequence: CASSFRDRGYEQYF.

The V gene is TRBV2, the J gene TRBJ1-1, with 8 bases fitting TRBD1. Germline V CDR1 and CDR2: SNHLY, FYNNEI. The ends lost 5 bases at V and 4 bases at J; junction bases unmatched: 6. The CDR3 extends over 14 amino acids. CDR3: CASSPDRASTEAFF. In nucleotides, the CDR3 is TGTGCCAGCAGTCCGGACAGGGCGAGCACTGAAGCTTTCTTT.

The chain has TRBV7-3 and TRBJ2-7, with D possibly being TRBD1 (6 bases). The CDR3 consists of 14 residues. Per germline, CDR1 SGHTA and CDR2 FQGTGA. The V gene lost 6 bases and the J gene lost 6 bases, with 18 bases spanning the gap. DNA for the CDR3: TGTGCCAGCAGTCCCGCGCAGGGGCACCCCGAGCAGTACTTC. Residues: CASSPAQGHPEQYF.

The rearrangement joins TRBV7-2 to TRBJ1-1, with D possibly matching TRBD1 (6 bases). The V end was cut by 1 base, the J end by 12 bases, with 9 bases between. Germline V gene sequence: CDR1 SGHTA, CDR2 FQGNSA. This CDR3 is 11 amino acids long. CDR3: CASSLDRAPFF. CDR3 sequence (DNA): TGTGCCAGCAGCTTAGACAGGGCCCCTTTCTTT.

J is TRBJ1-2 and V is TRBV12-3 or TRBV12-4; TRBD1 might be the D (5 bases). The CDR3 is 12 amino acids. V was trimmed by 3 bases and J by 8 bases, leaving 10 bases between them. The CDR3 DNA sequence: TGTGCCAGCAGTTTTGCCGGGGACGGCTACACCTTC. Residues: CASSFAGDGYTF.